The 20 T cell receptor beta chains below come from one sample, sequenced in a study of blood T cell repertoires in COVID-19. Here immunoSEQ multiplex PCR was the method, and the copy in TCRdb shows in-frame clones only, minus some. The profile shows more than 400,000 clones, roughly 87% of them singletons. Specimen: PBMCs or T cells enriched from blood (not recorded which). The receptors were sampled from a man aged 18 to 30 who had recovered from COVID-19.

CDR3: CASSNSISHYGYTF. In DNA form, the CDR3 reads TGTGCCAGTAGTAACTCCATATCACACTATGGCTACACCTTC. The gene calls are TRBV19 and TRBJ1-2, with D unclear. V lost 4 bases, J lost 3 bases, and 12 bases lay in between. This CDR3 region has 14 residues. The germline V gene encodes CDR1 LNHDA and CDR2 SQIVND (reference sequence).

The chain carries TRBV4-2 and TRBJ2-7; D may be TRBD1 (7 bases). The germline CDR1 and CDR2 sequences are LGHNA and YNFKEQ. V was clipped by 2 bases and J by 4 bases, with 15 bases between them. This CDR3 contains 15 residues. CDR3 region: CASSQTTGEVYEQYF. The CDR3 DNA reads TGTGCCAGCAGCCAAACAACAGGGGAGGTGTACGAGCAGTACTTC.

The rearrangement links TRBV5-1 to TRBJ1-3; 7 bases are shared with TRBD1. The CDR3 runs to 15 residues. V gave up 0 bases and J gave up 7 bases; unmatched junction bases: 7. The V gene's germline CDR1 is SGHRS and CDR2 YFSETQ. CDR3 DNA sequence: TGCGCCAGCAGCTTGGGGACAGGCCGAGGGAACACCATATATTTT. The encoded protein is CASSLGTGRGNTIYF. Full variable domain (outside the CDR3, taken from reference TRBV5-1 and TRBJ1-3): KAGVTQTPRYLIKTRGQQVTLSCSPISGHRSVSWYQQTPGQGLQFLFEYFSETQRNKGNFPGRFSGRQFSNSRSEMNVSTLELGDSALYLCASSLGTGRGNTIYFGEGSWLTVV.

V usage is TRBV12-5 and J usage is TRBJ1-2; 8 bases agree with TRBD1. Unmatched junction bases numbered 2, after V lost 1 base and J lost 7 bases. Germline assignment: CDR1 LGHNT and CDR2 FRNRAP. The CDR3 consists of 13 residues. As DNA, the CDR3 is TGTGCTAGTGGTTTGGGAACAGGGGGTGGCTACACCTTC. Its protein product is CASGLGTGGGYTF.

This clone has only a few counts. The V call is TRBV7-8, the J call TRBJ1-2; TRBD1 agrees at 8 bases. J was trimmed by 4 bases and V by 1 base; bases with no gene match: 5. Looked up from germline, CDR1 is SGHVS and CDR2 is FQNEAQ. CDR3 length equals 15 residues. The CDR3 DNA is TGTGCCAGCAGCTTAGTTGCAGGGGGCGGCTATGGCTACACCTTC. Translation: CASSLVAGGGYGYTF. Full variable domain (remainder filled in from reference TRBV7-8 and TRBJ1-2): GAGVSQSPRYKVAKRGQDVALRCDPISGHVSLFWYQQALGQGPEFLTYFQNEAQLDKSGLPSDRFFAERPEGSVSTLKIQRTQQEDSAVYLCASSLVAGGGYGYTFGSGTRLTVV.

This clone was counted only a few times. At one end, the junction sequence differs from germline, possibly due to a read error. CDR3 nucleotide sequence: TGTGCCAGCAGCTTGGGTCCGGGACAGGCCGTCCTGGGGGGGAATTTT. This translates into CASSLGPGQAVLGGNF. The rearrangement links TRBV5-4 to TRBJ1-3, with 8 bases aligning to TRBD1. The CDR3 has 16 residues. Germline V lookup: CDR1 SGHNT, CDR2 YYREEE (reference sequence).

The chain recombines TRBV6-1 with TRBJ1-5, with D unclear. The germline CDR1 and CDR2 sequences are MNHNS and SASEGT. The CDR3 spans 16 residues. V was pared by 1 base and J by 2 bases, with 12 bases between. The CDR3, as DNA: TGTGCCAGCAGTGAAGTCCCACCCCCGGGCAATCAGCCCCAGCATTTT. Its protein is CASSEVPPPGNQPQHF.

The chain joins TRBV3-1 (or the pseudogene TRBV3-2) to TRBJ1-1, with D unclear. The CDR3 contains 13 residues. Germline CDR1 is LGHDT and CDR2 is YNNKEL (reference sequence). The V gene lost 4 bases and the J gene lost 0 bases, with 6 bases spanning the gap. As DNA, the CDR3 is TGTGCCAGCAGCCTCCAGATGAACACTGAAGCTTTCTTT. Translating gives CASSLQMNTEAFF.

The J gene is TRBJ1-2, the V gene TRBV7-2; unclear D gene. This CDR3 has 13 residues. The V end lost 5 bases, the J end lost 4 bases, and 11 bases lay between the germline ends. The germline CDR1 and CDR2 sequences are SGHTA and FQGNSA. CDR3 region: CASSPGVSYGYTF. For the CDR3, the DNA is TGTGCCAGCAGCCCCGGGGTGAGCTATGGCTACACCTTC.

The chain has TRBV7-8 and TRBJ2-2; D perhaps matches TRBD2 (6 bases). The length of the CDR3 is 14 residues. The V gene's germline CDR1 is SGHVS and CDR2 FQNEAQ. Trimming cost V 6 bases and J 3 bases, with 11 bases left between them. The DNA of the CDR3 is TGTGCCAGCAGTCGGGGGACTTACACCGGGGAGCTGTTTTTT. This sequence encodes CASSRGTYTGELFF.

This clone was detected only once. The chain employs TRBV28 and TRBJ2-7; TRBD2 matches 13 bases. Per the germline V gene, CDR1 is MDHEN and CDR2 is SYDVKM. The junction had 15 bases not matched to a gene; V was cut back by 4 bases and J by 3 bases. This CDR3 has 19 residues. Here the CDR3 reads CASSSPIYGTSGNHYEQYF. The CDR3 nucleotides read TGTGCCAGCAGTTCACCTATCTACGGGACTAGCGGGAACCACTACGAGCAGTACTTC.

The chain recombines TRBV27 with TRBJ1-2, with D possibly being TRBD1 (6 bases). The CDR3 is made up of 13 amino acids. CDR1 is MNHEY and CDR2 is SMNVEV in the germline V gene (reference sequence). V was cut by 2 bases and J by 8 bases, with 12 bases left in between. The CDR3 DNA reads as TGTGCCAGCAGTTTAGGCTCAGGGGTCGGCTACACCTTC. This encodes CASSLGSGVGYTF.

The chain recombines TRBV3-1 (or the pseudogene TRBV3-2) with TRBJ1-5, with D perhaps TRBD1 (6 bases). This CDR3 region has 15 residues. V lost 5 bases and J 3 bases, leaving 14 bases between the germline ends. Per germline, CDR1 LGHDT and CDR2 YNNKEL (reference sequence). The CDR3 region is CASSSGTRTNQPQHF. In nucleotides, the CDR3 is TGTGCCAGCAGCTCAGGGACACGCACCAATCAGCCCCAGCATTTT.

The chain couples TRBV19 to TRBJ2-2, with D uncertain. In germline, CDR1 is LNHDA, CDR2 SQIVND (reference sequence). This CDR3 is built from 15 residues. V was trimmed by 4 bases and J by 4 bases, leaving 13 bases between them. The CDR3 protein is CASSTGTRVTGELFF. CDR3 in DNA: TGTGCCAGTAGTACGGGTACCCGTGTCACCGGGGAGCTGTTTTTT.

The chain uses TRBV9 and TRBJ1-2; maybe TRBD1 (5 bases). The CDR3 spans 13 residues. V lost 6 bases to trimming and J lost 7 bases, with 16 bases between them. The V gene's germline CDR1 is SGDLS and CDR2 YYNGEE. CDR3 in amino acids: CASNPLGEGGYTF. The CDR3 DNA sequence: TGTGCCAGCAACCCGTTGGGGGAGGGTGGCTACACCTTC.

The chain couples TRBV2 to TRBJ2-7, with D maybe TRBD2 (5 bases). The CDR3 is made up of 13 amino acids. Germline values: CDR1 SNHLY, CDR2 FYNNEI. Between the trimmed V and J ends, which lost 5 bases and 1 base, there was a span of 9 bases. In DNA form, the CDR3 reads TGTGCCAGCAGTAACGGGATATCCTACGAGCAGTACTTC. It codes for CASSNGISYEQYF. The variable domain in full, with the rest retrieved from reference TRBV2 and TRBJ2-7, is EPEVTQTPSHQVTQMGQEVILRCVPISNHLYFYWYRQILGQKVEFLVSFYNNEISEKSEIFDDQFSVERPDGSNFTLKIRSTKLEDSAMYFCASSNGISYEQYFGPGTRLTVT.

This chain's CDR3 is CASSFSDYGTQFF. The CDR3 coding sequence is TGTGCCAGCAGTTTCTCGGACTATGGGACCCAGTTCTTC. The genes are TRBV28 and TRBJ2-1; D possibly corresponds to TRBD2 (6 bases). This CDR3 comprises 13 residues. CDR1 is MDHEN, CDR2 SYDVKM, per germline. V was clipped by 3 bases and J by 13 bases, with 16 bases between them.

CDR3 DNA sequence: TGTGCCAGCAGTTACGGGGGGACTAGCTTGGAGACCCAGTACTTC. It is translated as CASSYGGTSLETQYF. V and J are TRBV6-5 and TRBJ2-5, with 9 bases aligning to TRBD2. Trimming cost V 2 bases and J 5 bases; bases outside gene matches: 6. CDR1 and CDR2 from the germline V gene are MNHEY and SVGAGI. The CDR3 consists of 15 residues.

CDR3 DNA sequence: TGTGCCTGTCAGGGGGCTGGAAACACCATATATTTT. It encodes CACQGAGNTIYF. The chain combines TRBV30 with TRBJ1-3, with 7 bases identical to TRBD1. V was clipped by 6 bases and J by 2 bases; unmatched bases: 1. The CDR3 is 12 amino acids. Germline CDR1 reads GTSNPN; CDR2 reads SVGIG (reference sequence).

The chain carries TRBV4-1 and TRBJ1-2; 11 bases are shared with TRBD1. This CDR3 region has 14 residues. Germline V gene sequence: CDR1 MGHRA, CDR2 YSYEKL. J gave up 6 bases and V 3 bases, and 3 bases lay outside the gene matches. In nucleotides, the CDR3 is TGCGCCAGCAGCCAGTTGGGACAGGGGGATGGCTACACCTTC. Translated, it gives CASSQLGQGDGYTF.